This T cell receptor (beta chain) was recovered during a study of identical twins' blood T cells. This clonotype occurred a few times. The CDR3 extends over 14 amino acids. The germline gives CDR1 SGHRS, CDR2 YFSETQ. V dropped 7 bases and J dropped 8 bases, with 18 bases sitting between them. One entry per CDR3 protein results from TCRdb running MiXCR on the 5' RACE reads. Of hundreds of thousands of distinct CDR3 sequences in the sample, approximately 30% are singletons; the top ten hold more than 5.5%. This receptor was obtained from a woman aged 18-55 years in good health. The V gene is TRBV5-1, the J gene TRBJ1-4; TRBD1 might be the D (5 bases). What was sequenced was PBMCs. The CDR3 protein is CASGMTGGEEKLFF. The CDR3 nucleotides are TGCGCCAGCGGAATGACTGGAGGGGAAGAAAAACTGTTTTTT. Full variable domain (rest looked up from reference TRBV5-1 and TRBJ1-4): KAGVTQTPRYLIKTRGQQVTLSCSPISGHRSVSWYQQTPGQGLQFLFEYFSETQRNKGNFPGRFSGRQFSNSRSEMNVSTLELGDSALYLCASGMTGGEEKLFFGSGTQLSVL.